The 28 T cell receptor beta chains listed next were all sequenced from one sample in a study of T cells in Graves' hyperthyroidism and ophthalmopathy. Regions amplified from RNA transcripts were the TCR beta CDR3 regions. Primed by the HTBI set, a first-round RT-PCR was run on the TCR CDR3. TCRdb ran MiXCR on the multiplex PCR reads and lists one entry per CDR3 protein. This table has around 760,000 distinct CDR3 sequences, around a third appearing once. Sequencing was performed on blood. The source is a woman aged 40 to 49 with Graves' hyperthyroidism.

This clonotype appeared a few times. The chain couples TRBV20-1 to TRBJ1-1; 8 bases are shared with TRBD1. Germline V lookup: CDR1 DFQATT, CDR2 SNEGSKA (reference sequence). This CDR3 is 16 amino acids long. Trimming cost V 7 bases and J 10 bases; bases outside gene matches: 23. The CDR3 loop reads CSVGGGQIGQGTGAFF. For the CDR3, the DNA is TGCAGTGTAGGCGGGGGCCAGATTGGACAGGGAACGGGAGCTTTCTTT.

V is TRBV10-3 and J is TRBJ1-4; D call uncertain. V was trimmed by 8 bases and J by 8 bases, leaving 15 bases between them. Germline lookup yields CDR1 ENHRY and CDR2 SYGVKD. The CDR3 is made up of 13 amino acids. CDR3 sequence reads: CAIGGREHEKLFF. CDR3 in DNA: TGTGCCATCGGTGGGAGGGAGCACGAAAAACTGTTTTTT.

The chain carries TRBV7-2 and TRBJ2-7, with D unresolved. V gave up 1 base and J gave up 7 bases, with 8 bases separating them. The CDR3 spans 12 residues. Looked up from germline, CDR1 is SGHTA and CDR2 is FQGNSA. CDR3 region: CASSLVAWEQYF. The CDR3 nucleotides read TGTGCCAGCAGCTTAGTGGCCTGGGAGCAGTACTTC.

This clonotype was seen a handful of times. This rearrangement joins TRBV2 to TRBJ1-2; D possibly corresponds to TRBD1 (5 bases). Trimming shortened V by 3 bases and J by 8 bases, and 16 bases separated the two germline ends. The germline CDR1 and CDR2 sequences are SNHLY and FYNNEI. The CDR3 spans 14 residues. The CDR3: CASSEGTPVEGYTF. The CDR3 DNA sequence: TGTGCCAGCAGTGAGGGGACCCCGGTTGAGGGCTACACCTTC.

Written as DNA, the CDR3 is TGTGCCAGCTCACCACCGCGGGGAGACACTGAAGCTTTCTTT. Protein sequence: CASSPPRGDTEAFF. V is TRBV10-3 and J is TRBJ1-1, with D unclear. The CDR3 length is 14 residues. The germline CDR1 and CDR2 sequences are ENHRY and SYGVKD. Trimming took off 10 bases at V and 3 bases at J, with 18 bases between the two ends.

The V and J genes are TRBV5-4 and TRBJ2-3; D might be TRBD2 (5 bases). V was clipped by 0 bases and J by 2 bases, with 13 bases between them. The germline gives CDR1 SGHNT, CDR2 YYREEE (reference sequence). This CDR3 spans 16 amino acids. The CDR3 nucleotides read TGTGCCAGCAGCTTGGCCCCTAGCAGATCCACAGATACGCAGTATTTT. It encodes CASSLAPSRSTDTQYF.

This clonotype was counted ten times or more. The chain recombines TRBV7-3 with TRBJ1-6; D is unclear. Trimming removed 5 bases at V and 7 bases at J, with 18 bases between. Per germline, CDR1 SGHTA and CDR2 FQGTGA. This CDR3 region has 16 residues. The CDR3 sequence: CASSRGPTGKNSPLHF. The CDR3 region has the DNA TGTGCCAGCAGCCGCGGCCCCACGGGGAAGAATTCACCCCTCCACTTT.

This clonotype was detected once. One base away lies a much larger clone, so this may be a sequencing read error. Lacking the conserved final phenylalanine or tryptophan, this CDR3 likely reflects a read error. The V and J genes are TRBV20-1 and TRBJ1-6; no clear D. Germline-derived CDR1 and CDR2 are DFQATT and SNEGSKA (reference sequence). The CDR3 runs 14 residues. V shed 3 bases and J shed 4 bases, with 10 bases lying between them. The DNA of the CDR3 is TGCAGTGCTAGTGGGGAGCTTTATAATTCACCCCTCCACTCT. Amino acids: CSASGELYNSPLHS.

This sequence joins TRBV6-5 and TRBJ2-6; 8 bases fit TRBD1. Germline V CDR1 and CDR2: MNHEY, SVGAGI. The CDR3 loop spans 17 amino acids. V shed 11 bases, J shed 0 bases, and the junction held 12 bases outside the gene matches. Here the CDR3 DNA reads TGTGCCTCAGGGACCAGGGGGCTCACCTCTGGGGCCAACGTCCTGACTTTC. It yields the protein CASGTRGLTSGANVLTF.

J is TRBJ2-2 and V is TRBV29-1; 8 bases map to TRBD1. V shed 8 bases and J 3 bases; nucleotides not matched to a gene: 5. Germline loops: CDR1 SQVTM, CDR2 ANQGSEA. The CDR3 spans 13 residues. This CDR3 reads CSYRTGYTGELFF. The CDR3 nucleotides read TGCAGCTACCGGACAGGGTACACCGGGGAGCTGTTTTTT.

The V call is TRBV11-2, the J call TRBJ2-3, with TRBD1 identical over 9 bases. After removal of 10 bases from V and 4 bases from J, the junction contained 6 bases not matched to a gene. From germline, CDR1 is SGHAT and CDR2 FQNNGV. CDR3 size: 13 residues. CDR3 protein: CATRTGAADTQYF. The CDR3 DNA follows: TGTGCCACCCGGACAGGGGCAGCAGATACGCAGTATTTT. Complete variable domain (other parts from reference TRBV11-2 and TRBJ2-3): EAGVAQSPRYKIIEKRQSVAFWCNPISGHATLYWYQQILGQGPKLLIQFQNNGVVDDSQLPKDRFSAERLKGVDSTLKIQPAKLEDSAVYLCATRTGAADTQYFGPGTRLTVL.

CDR3 loop: CASRPGTSGTETQYF. As DNA, the CDR3 is TGTGCCAGCCGGCCCGGGACTAGCGGGACAGAGACCCAGTACTTC. The V call is TRBV11-2, the J call TRBJ2-5; 13 bases match TRBD2. The CDR3 totals 15 residues. The ends lost 8 bases at V and 4 bases at J; junction bases unmatched: 7. CDR1 and CDR2 from the germline V gene are SGHAT and FQNNGV.

The rearrangement uses TRBV19 and TRBJ2-7, with 14 bases that match TRBD2. The junction had 10 bases not matched to a gene; V was cut back by 7 bases and J by 5 bases. This CDR3 comprises 16 residues. Germline V gives CDR1 LNHDA, CDR2 SQIVND (reference sequence). The CDR3 DNA reads TGTGCCAGTATCTCCGGGACTAGCGGGAGTAAAGACGAGCAGTACTTC. Translating it yields CASISGTSGSKDEQYF.

The rearrangement joins TRBV6-2 or TRBV6-3 to TRBJ1-3, with D maybe TRBD1 (5 bases). Trimming shortened V by 6 bases and J by 0 bases, and 9 bases separated the two germline ends. The CDR3 runs to 14 residues. The V gene's germline CDR1 is MNHEY and CDR2 SVGEGT. CDR3 in amino acids: CASRLGDSGNTIYF. Written as DNA, the CDR3 is TGTGCCAGCAGGCTGGGGGACTCTGGAAACACCATATATTTT.

This chain connects TRBV6-5 to TRBJ2-7; D call uncertain. From germline, CDR1 is MNHEY and CDR2 SVGAGI. Between the trimmed V and J ends, which lost 6 bases and 0 bases, there was a span of 12 bases. The CDR3 covers 14 residues. This chain's CDR3 is CASRGSTSSYEQYF. CDR3 DNA sequence: TGTGCCAGCAGGGGCAGCACGAGCTCCTACGAGCAGTACTTC.

This rearrangement joins TRBV11-2 to TRBJ2-6, with 12 positions matching TRBD2. The CDR3 extends over 21 amino acids. J gave up 0 bases and V 2 bases, and 11 bases lay outside the gene matches. Germline V gene data show CDR1 as SGHAT and CDR2 as FQNNGV. CDR3 sequence (DNA): TGTGCCAGCAGCTTATGGGGGCTAGCGGGAGGGAAGTACTCTGGGGCCAACGTCCTGACTTTC. Protein: CASSLWGLAGGKYSGANVLTF.

This clonotype was detected many times. The rearrangement links TRBV6-6 to TRBJ2-5; a possible D gene is TRBD2 (6 bases). This CDR3 contains 13 residues. CDR1 is MNHNY, CDR2 SVGAGI, per germline (reference sequence). V was trimmed by 5 bases and J by 4 bases, leaving 11 bases between them. This CDR3 is CASSAGSAETQYF. In DNA, the CDR3 is TGTGCCAGCAGTGCGGGATCGGCAGAGACCCAGTACTTC.

This clonotype came up a few times. The J gene is TRBJ2-7, the V gene TRBV7-2; 10 nucleotides match TRBD2. The V gene's germline CDR1 is SGHTA and CDR2 FQGNSA. J was trimmed by 2 bases and V by 1 base; bases with no gene match: 5. There are 16 residues in the CDR3. DNA for the CDR3: TGTGCCAGCAGCTTAGAGGAAGCGGGAGGGCCCTACGAGCAGTACTTC. Translating gives CASSLEEAGGPYEQYF.

The chain combines TRBV25-1 with TRBJ1-2; 7 bases align to TRBD1. The CDR3 length is 17 residues. V was pared by 5 bases and J by 4 bases, with 16 bases of the junction left unmatched. Germline CDR1 is MGHDK and CDR2 is SYGVNS. CDR3 DNA sequence: TGTGCCAGCAGTTTAGGGTCCCGGACAGGACTAATCTATGGCTACACCTTC. Translated: CASSLGSRTGLIYGYTF.

Ten or more counts support this clonotype. J is TRBJ2-7 and V is TRBV2; D tentatively fits TRBD1 or TRBD2 (6 bases each). The germline V gene encodes CDR1 SNHLY and CDR2 FYNNEI. The V and J ends lost 4 bases and 4 bases respectively, with 14 bases between them. The CDR3 totals 14 residues. The CDR3 protein is CASSARGALYEQYF. The CDR3 DNA reads as TGTGCCAGCAGTGCTAGGGGGGCTTTGTACGAGCAGTACTTC.

Many counts were recorded for this clonotype. This sequence joins TRBV7-2 and TRBJ2-3; 8 bases line up with TRBD2. This CDR3 is built from 16 residues. Germline CDR1 SGHTA, CDR2 FQGNSA. V was pared by 1 base and J by 2 bases, with 5 bases of the junction left unmatched. The CDR3 bases are TGTGCCAGCAGCTTAGAAATAGCGGGGCCCACAGATACGCAGTATTTT. This sequence encodes CASSLEIAGPTDTQYF. The complete variable domain, with remaining parts taken from reference TRBV7-2 and TRBJ2-3, reads GAGVSQSPSNKVTEKGKDVELRCDPISGHTALYWYRQSLGQGLEFLIYFQGNSAPDKSGLPSDRFSAERTGGSVSTLTIQRTQQEDSAVYLCASSLEIAGPTDTQYFGPGTRLTVL.

This clonotype has ten or more counts. The rearrangement links TRBV25-1 to TRBJ1-1; 8 bases align to TRBD1. CDR1 MGHDK and CDR2 SYGVNS come from the germline V gene. With 6 bases clipped from V and 1 base from J, the junction kept 16 bases outside the gene matches. CDR3 length: 18 residues. CDR3 bases: TGTGCCAGCAGACCCAGCAGGGGGAGCACAGGGGGGAACACTGAAGCTTTCTTT. Amino acids: CASRPSRGSTGGNTEAFF.

This chain joins TRBV6-5 and TRBJ1-6, with D tentatively TRBD1 (5 bases). Trimming removed 2 bases from V and 5 bases from J, with 16 bases in between. Germline lookup yields CDR1 MNHEY and CDR2 SVGAGI. This CDR3 has 17 residues. As DNA, the CDR3 is TGTGCCAGCAGTTACCTACCGGGGGGTGCAAATAATTCACCCCTCCACTTT. This translates into CASSYLPGGANNSPLHF.

This clonotype was counted ten times or more. The rearrangement joins TRBV7-2 to TRBJ1-3; no clear D gene. Trimming stripped 7 bases from V and 2 bases from J, with 15 bases between. The CDR3 is 15 residues long. The germline V gene has CDR1 SGHTA and CDR2 FQGNSA. The CDR3 DNA follows: TGTGCCAGCACCCTAACTGCCGGGCCTGGAAACACCATATATTTT. Protein sequence: CASTLTAGPGNTIYF.

With respect to this clonotype: Compared with germline, one end of the junction differs, possibly owing to a read error. V is TRBV19 and J is TRBJ1-1; D possibly corresponds to TRBD1 (6 bases). The CDR3 is 13 residues long. The germline CDR1 and CDR2 sequences are LNHDA and SQIVND (reference sequence). The CDR3 loop reads CASSNRVGTGAFF. CDR3 bases: TGTGCCAGTAGTAACAGGGTAGGGACTGGAGCTTTCTTT.

This clonotype was detected many times. The V call is TRBV4-3, the J call TRBJ1-2; 8 bases agree with TRBD1. Germline trimming cut 5 bases from V and 8 bases from J; bases unmatched to any gene: 13. The V gene's germline CDR1 is LGHNA and CDR2 YSLEER. This CDR3 has 15 residues. CDR3 amino acids: CASSVWETGAGGYTF. The CDR3 region has the DNA TGCGCCAGCAGCGTATGGGAGACAGGGGCGGGCGGCTACACCTTC.

The rearrangement uses TRBV5-4 and TRBJ1-2; D not resolved. Germline V lookup: CDR1 SGHNT, CDR2 YYREEE (reference sequence). The CDR3 is 14 residues long. V was pared by 6 bases and J by 4 bases, with 16 bases between. The CDR3 spells CASNFRRAAYGYTF. CDR3 DNA: TGTGCCAGCAACTTCCGGAGGGCAGCCTATGGCTACACCTTC.

This rearrangement joins TRBV28 to TRBJ1-4; D remains ambiguous. CDR1 is MDHEN and CDR2 is SYDVKM in the germline V gene. This CDR3 has 15 amino acids. V lost 1 base, J lost 6 bases, and 12 bases lay in between. This CDR3 is CASSLLAGSDEKLFF. The CDR3 DNA is TGTGCCAGCAGTTTATTGGCGGGTTCCGATGAAAAACTGTTTTTT.